The clone carrying this T cell receptor beta chain came up a few times. Its antigen is not identified. The sample comes from a study of CD4 T cells in relation to SARS-CoV-2 and coronaviruses. Before the COVID-19 pandemic, during about 2011-2019, CD4+ T cells were taken from unexposed donors. Isolation of CD4+ T cells took place after about 10 days in culture. Cells permitting, SARS-CoV-2 S/N and four cold-coronavirus spikes were tested on unexposed-donor CD4+ T cells. The protocol was immunoSEQ multiplex PCR, while the TCRdb copy is restricted to in-frame clones and leaves out a portion. The sample includes around 9,700 clones, 80% to 90% of them seen just once. This clonotype was obtained from a human donor in good health. The material sequenced was CD4+ T cells from PBMCs, cultured in vitro.

CDR3 residues: CASSQGTGYQPQHF. DNA of the CDR3: TGTGCCAGCAGCCAAGGGACCGGTTATCAGCCCCAGCATTTT. V gene TRBV4-2 combines with J gene TRBJ1-5; the D is unclear. V was pared by 1 base and J by 5 bases, with 9 bases between. Germline CDR1 is LGHNA and CDR2 is YNFKEQ. The CDR3 spans 14 residues.